A single T cell receptor (beta chain) is shown here with its context. This sample was included in a study of cytotoxic CD8 clonotypes in ibrutinib-treated CLL. V gave up 4 bases and J gave up 1 base; unmatched junction bases: 11. The CDR3 sequence is 18 residues long. Generated by immunoSEQ multiplex PCR, the TCRdb table keeps only in-frame clones and is missing some. This sample yields 300,000 or so clones, of which 67% are seen a single time; 5% to 6.5% belongs to the top ten. The V gene is TRBV5-3, the J gene TRBJ2-4; TRBD2 matches at 10 bases. TRBV5-3 is given ORF status, its function remaining uncertain. This clonotype was obtained from a human donor with chronic lymphocytic leukemia. Sequenced material: PBMCs, taken after 36 months of ibrutinib treatment. CDR3 protein: CARSPPQRGGDAKNIQYF. In DNA form, the CDR3 reads TGTGCCAGAAGCCCTCCCCAGCGGGGGGGCGACGCCAAAAACATTCAGTACTTC.